This is a list of T cell receptor beta chains from one sample in a study of early T cells in non-severe SARS-CoV-2 infection. TCRdb called the 5' RACE reads again in MiXCR, with one record for every CDR3 protein. The sample has 85,000 to 90,000 distinct CDR3 sequences, 14% to 15% seen once; the top ten hold roughly 0.6%. The sequencing sample was made of whole blood. The receptors stem from an adult who was a healthcare worker with PCR-confirmed SARS-CoV-2 infection or an uninfected control (not recorded which). Each CDR3 is given with its conserved first and last residue. Size is omitted from some rows. Given values are once, few, many or a class for expanded clones.

J gene: TRBJ1-5
clone size: few
CDR3 length: 16
V gene: TRBV28
CDR3 protein: CASSLLGRDSNQPQHF

J gene: TRBJ2-5
clone size: -
CDR3 length: 14
V gene: TRBV20-1
CDR3 protein: CSAGILRYQETQYF

J gene: TRBJ1-3
clone size: few
CDR3 length: 15
V gene: TRBV9
CDR3 protein: CASSVDSFSGNTIYF

J gene: TRBJ2-1
clone size: -
CDR3 length: 18
V gene: TRBV2
CDR3 protein: CASGGQLGDGGIYNEQFF

J gene: TRBJ2-3
clone size: -
CDR3 length: 11
V gene: TRBV18
CDR3 protein: CASSPSDTQYF

J gene: TRBJ1-2
clone size: few
CDR3 length: 15
V gene: TRBV20-1
CDR3 protein: CSARLPGQGHYGYTF

J gene: TRBJ2-3
clone size: many
CDR3 length: 16
V gene: TRBV6-1
CDR3 protein: CAIPYGSGGADDTQYF

J gene: TRBJ1-6
clone size: few
CDR3 length: 13
V gene: TRBV7-8
CDR3 protein: CASSLEEATPLHF

J gene: TRBJ2-2
clone size: -
CDR3 length: 16
V gene: TRBV29-1
CDR3 protein: CSVALRVLVSPGELFF

J gene: TRBJ2-1
clone size: -
CDR3 length: 14
V gene: TRBV29-1
CDR3 protein: CSVRAGGYSDEQFF

J gene: TRBJ2-3
clone size: -
CDR3 length: 14
V gene: TRBV2
CDR3 protein: CASTGFSSTDTQYF

J gene: TRBJ1-5
clone size: few
CDR3 length: 14
V gene: TRBV2
CDR3 protein: CASSDFLGNQPQHF

J gene: TRBJ1-1
clone size: -
CDR3 length: 13
V gene: TRBV20-1
CDR3 protein: CSARIVRNTEAFF

J gene: TRBJ1-1
clone size: -
CDR3 length: 12
V gene: TRBV29-1
CDR3 protein: CSVVAVNTEAFF

J gene: TRBJ1-5
clone size: few
CDR3 length: 17
V gene: TRBV5-8
CDR3 protein: CASSLRGGTSSNQPQHF

J gene: TRBJ1-3
clone size: -
CDR3 length: 16
V gene: TRBV20-1
CDR3 protein: CSATGTFLGDGNTIYF

J gene: TRBJ1-1
clone size: many
CDR3 length: 12
V gene: TRBV5-4
CDR3 protein: CASSLTGTEAFF

J gene: TRBJ1-1
clone size: few
CDR3 length: 13
V gene: TRBV12-3/TRBV12-4
CDR3 protein: CASRMTVNTEAFF

J gene: TRBJ2-2
clone size: -
CDR3 length: 15
V gene: TRBV6-5
CDR3 protein: CASSADRGHTGELFF

J gene: TRBJ2-1
clone size: -
CDR3 length: 18
V gene: TRBV7-2
CDR3 protein: CASSLMLFPLENVNEQFF

J gene: TRBJ1-2
clone size: -
CDR3 length: 14
V gene: TRBV7-9
CDR3 protein: CASSLERGKYGYTF

J gene: TRBJ2-1
clone size: many
CDR3 length: 14
V gene: TRBV12-5
CDR3 protein: CASGLTYIDNEQFF

J gene: TRBJ2-4
clone size: few
CDR3 length: 17
V gene: TRBV5-1
CDR3 protein: CASSLGGQVWAKNIQYF

J gene: TRBJ1-4
clone size: once
CDR3 length: 15
V gene: TRBV7-2
CDR3 protein: CASSQTGTANEKLFF

J gene: TRBJ2-5
clone size: -
CDR3 length: 13
V gene: TRBV5-1
CDR3 protein: CASSLATRETQYF

J gene: TRBJ1-5
clone size: -
CDR3 length: 15
V gene: TRBV24-1
CDR3 protein: CATSVNGQEDQPQHF

J gene: TRBJ1-6
clone size: -
CDR3 length: 16
V gene: TRBV5-5
CDR3 protein: CASSSPLAGGNSPLHF

J gene: TRBJ2-3
clone size: -
CDR3 length: 17
V gene: TRBV11-2
CDR3 protein: CASSLASAGGGGNTQYF

J gene: TRBJ2-3
clone size: few
CDR3 length: 15
V gene: TRBV7-3
CDR3 protein: CASSLTRDSGDTQYF

J gene: TRBJ1-1
clone size: many
CDR3 length: 14
V gene: TRBV9
CDR3 protein: CASSVKGSSTEAFF

J gene: TRBJ2-5
clone size: -
CDR3 length: 14
V gene: TRBV29-1
CDR3 protein: CSAAGLAGAETQYF

J gene: TRBJ1-2
clone size: -
CDR3 length: 15
V gene: TRBV21-1
CDR3 protein: CASSTLSGGSYGYTF

J gene: TRBJ2-3
clone size: -
CDR3 length: 15
V gene: TRBV5-1
CDR3 protein: CASSFQSGGTDTQYF

J gene: TRBJ1-2
clone size: -
CDR3 length: 16
V gene: TRBV7-9
CDR3 protein: CASSFVQGDGTFGYTF

J gene: TRBJ1-5
clone size: few
CDR3 length: 15
V gene: TRBV6-1
CDR3 protein: CASSNRDSLDQPQHF

J gene: TRBJ1-1
clone size: many
CDR3 length: 14
V gene: TRBV7-3
CDR3 protein: CASSLSGGRAEAFF

J gene: TRBJ2-5
clone size: many
CDR3 length: 16
V gene: TRBV14
CDR3 protein: CASSPQTGPPRETQYF

J gene: TRBJ1-1
clone size: -
CDR3 length: 11
V gene: TRBV19
CDR3 protein: CASSRSAEAFF

J gene: TRBJ1-4
clone size: -
CDR3 length: 15
V gene: TRBV27
CDR3 protein: CASSTTTATNEKLFF

J gene: TRBJ1-1
clone size: -
CDR3 length: 15
V gene: TRBV5-6
CDR3 protein: CASSYGDRQNTEAFF

J gene: TRBJ2-1
clone size: few
CDR3 length: 13
V gene: TRBV7-2
CDR3 protein: CASSYRSVNEQFF

J gene: TRBJ1-6
clone size: many
CDR3 length: 15
V gene: TRBV18
CDR3 protein: CASSPQGARNSPLHF

J gene: TRBJ1-1
clone size: few
CDR3 length: 15
V gene: TRBV20-1
CDR3 protein: CSARADRGLNTEAFF

J gene: TRBJ2-3
clone size: few
CDR3 length: 19
V gene: TRBV27
CDR3 protein: CASSLFAGGPVWDTDTQYF

J gene: TRBJ1-6
clone size: few
CDR3 length: 14
V gene: TRBV12-3/TRBV12-4
CDR3 protein: CASSVGTWQSPLHF

J gene: TRBJ1-6
clone size: -
CDR3 length: 15
V gene: TRBV20-1
CDR3 protein: CSARTGGNSNSPLHF

J gene: TRBJ2-4
clone size: -
CDR3 length: 13
V gene: TRBV2
CDR3 protein: CASHLDRLNIQYF

J gene: TRBJ1-1
clone size: few
CDR3 length: 14
V gene: TRBV12-3/TRBV12-4
CDR3 protein: CASSFGRTNTEAFF

J gene: TRBJ2-3
clone size: -
CDR3 length: 14
V gene: TRBV10-3
CDR3 protein: CAISVKVESDTQYF

J gene: TRBJ1-4
clone size: few
CDR3 length: 14
V gene: TRBV12-3/TRBV12-4
CDR3 protein: CASSLGGSSEKLFF